This T cell receptor (beta chain) was retrieved from a study of T cells in women clearing cervical HPV infection. A remark on this clone: The read ends 3 residues shy of where the CDR3 ends; the end is completed using the germline J gene.

Per germline, CDR1 SGHRS and CDR2 YFSETQ. The CDR3 is made up of 13 amino acids. V was shortened by 4 bases and J by 5 bases, with 13 bases between the two germline ends. Using immunoSEQ multiplex PCR, the repertoire was profiled, and TCRdb retains in-frame clones only, with some absent. The sample table sets out fewer than 25,000 clones. Sequencing input: blood buffy coat. The TCR originated in a woman between 18 and 75 years old with a cervical HPV16 infection that either progressed to CIN3+ or cleared (not recorded which). The rearrangement joins TRBV5-1 to TRBJ2-7; D gene unclear. CDR3 sequence: CASSPIRPHEQYF. CDR3 DNA, as far as it was read: TGCGCCAGCAGCCCCATAAGGCCCCACGAG. Using reference TRBV5-1 and TRBJ2-7 for the parts outside the CDR3, the full variable domain is KAGVTQTPRYLIKTRGQQVTLSCSPISGHRSVSWYQQTPGQGLQFLFEYFSETQRNKGNFPGRFSGRQFSNSRSEMNVSTLELGDSALYLCASSPIRPHEQYFGPGTRLTVT.